This TCR beta chain was documented in a study of cytomegalovirus exposure and HLA in healthy donors. The PCR used 60 Vbeta and 13 Jbeta primers. The data were produced by immunoSEQ multiplex PCR, yet TCRdb's version contains in-frame clones alone and is incomplete. The profile shows 150,000 to 200,000 clones, around 84% of them singletons. Germline values: CDR1 MGHRA, CDR2 YSYEKL. The germline V and J ends were trimmed by 4 bases and 12 bases, with 19 bases remaining between them. This CDR3 comprises 14 residues. The sequenced sample consisted of PBMCs. The V and J genes are TRBV4-1 and TRBJ2-1; D possibly corresponds to TRBD2 (5 bases). The receptor's source is a woman aged 18-30 years in good health and CMV-seronegative. Written as DNA, the CDR3 is TGCGCCAGCAGCCCCACACCTTCGACCAGCGGGCAGTTCTTC. Its protein is CASSPTPSTSGQFF.